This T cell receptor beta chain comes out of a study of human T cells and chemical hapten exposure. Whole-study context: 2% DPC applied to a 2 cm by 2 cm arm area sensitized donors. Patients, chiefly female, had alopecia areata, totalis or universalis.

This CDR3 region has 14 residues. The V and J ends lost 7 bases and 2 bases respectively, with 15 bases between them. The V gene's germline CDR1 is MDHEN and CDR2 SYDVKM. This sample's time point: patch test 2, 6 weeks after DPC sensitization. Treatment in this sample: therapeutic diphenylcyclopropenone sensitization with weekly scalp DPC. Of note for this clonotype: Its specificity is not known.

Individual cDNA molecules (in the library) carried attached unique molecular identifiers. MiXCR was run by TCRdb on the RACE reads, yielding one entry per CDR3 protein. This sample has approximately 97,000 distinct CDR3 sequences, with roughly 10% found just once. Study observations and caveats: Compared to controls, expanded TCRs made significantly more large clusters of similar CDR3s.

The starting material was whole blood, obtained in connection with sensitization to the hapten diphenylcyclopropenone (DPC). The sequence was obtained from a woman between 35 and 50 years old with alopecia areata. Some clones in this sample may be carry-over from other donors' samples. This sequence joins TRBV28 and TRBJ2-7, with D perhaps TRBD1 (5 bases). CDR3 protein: CASTLGVIAYEQYF. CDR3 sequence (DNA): TGTGCCAGCACTCTAGGGGTTATCGCCTACGAGCAGTACTTC.